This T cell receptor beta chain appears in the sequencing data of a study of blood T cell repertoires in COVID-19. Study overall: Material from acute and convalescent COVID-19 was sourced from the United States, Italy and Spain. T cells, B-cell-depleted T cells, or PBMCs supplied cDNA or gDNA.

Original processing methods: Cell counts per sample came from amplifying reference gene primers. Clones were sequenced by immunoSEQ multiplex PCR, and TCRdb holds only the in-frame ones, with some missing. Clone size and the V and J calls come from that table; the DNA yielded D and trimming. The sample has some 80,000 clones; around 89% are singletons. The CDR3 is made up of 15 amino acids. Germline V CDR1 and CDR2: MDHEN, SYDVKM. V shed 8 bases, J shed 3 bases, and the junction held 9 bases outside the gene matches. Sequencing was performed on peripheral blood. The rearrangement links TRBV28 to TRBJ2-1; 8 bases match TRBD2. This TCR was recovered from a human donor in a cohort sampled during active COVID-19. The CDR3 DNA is TGTGCCAGCCTTGACCGGACTAGCAGCTACAATGAGCAGTTCTTC. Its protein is CASLDRTSSYNEQFF.